Given below is one T cell receptor beta chain in context. There is no known antigen for this receptor. The record has no base qualities; no much larger clone is one base away. V lost 1 base and J lost 0 bases, and the count of bases not matched to a germline gene is 2. CDR1 SGHVS and CDR2 FNYEAQ are derived from the germline V gene. Counted from cysteine to phenylalanine, this CDR3 has 16 amino acids. The sequence is cut down to CDR3 DNA, 48 bases in frame from base 1. TCRbeta CDR3 regions were amplified from genomic DNA using the immunoSEQ Assay, a bias-controlled multiplex PCR. As for the original processing: The number of nucleated cells in each sample was estimated from the amplification of reference gene primers within the assay. Sequence reads were collapsed and filtered to measure the absolute abundance of every unique TCRbeta CDR3 rearrangement. For each sample, productive Simpson clonality was calculated as the square root of Simpson's diversity index over productive rearrangements. Drawn from immuneACCESS, this table holds only the in-frame rearrangements with V and J called that TCRdb kept. Clones are partly lost; checked studies trace under half to an unresolved V gene and leave the rest unexplained. V, J and clone size were drawn from that table, and D and trimming were deduced from the DNA. The sample table holds 250,000 to 300,000 clones, of which approximately 85% were seen once. Under 8% of the sample rests with the top ten.

The data derive from a study of blood T cell repertoires in COVID-19 (dated by TCRdb to the early 2020s). As for the study more broadly: Collaborator samples came from the United States, Italy and Spain and covered acute and convalescent phases of COVID-19. The samples were drawn from two sources: the first 160 participants of the ongoing ImmuneRACE study, and over 1,000 subjects contributed by 6 global collaborators. The material from the prospective study consisted of cDNA or gDNA derived from T cells, B-cell-depleted T cells, or PBMCs. The repertoires were released in a freely available public database intended as a resource for research on the immune response to SARS-CoV-2. Subjects who had been exposed to COVID-19, were actively infected with it, or had recovered from it provided the deeply sampled blood TCRbeta repertoires that made up the dataset. Nearly every sample came with metadata listing a de-identified subject ID, COVID-19 status, age in years and sex. Where available, HLA class I and class II types were taken from metadata supplied by the sample provider and were not determined by assay-based typing.

In the prospective study, participants were about 18 to 100 years old, resided in about two dozen geographic areas of the United States, and were enrolled through a virtual design. In the prospective study, participants were assigned to cohorts based on the clinical history participants reported in a screening survey and a study questionnaire. Exposed participants had been in contact, within 2 weeks of entering the study, with a person who had a PCR-confirmed or clinician-diagnosed case of COVID-19. Each participant in the prospective study had whole blood, serum and a nasopharyngeal or oropharyngeal swab collected by mobile phlebotomists. Over a roughly 2-month period, participants in the prospective study had the option of providing additional blood draws and questionnaires. Prospective study blood samples were shipped either frozen or at room temperature before DNA extraction. What the study reported, not specific to this receptor: Clinical and demographic metadata were provided uncurated, with the amount varying by source and participant.

The sequenced material came from PBMCs or T cells enriched from blood (not recorded which). The chain employs TRBV7-6 and TRBJ2-2, with TRBD1 matching 7 junction bases. The clonotype comes from a woman aged 45 to 65 who had been exposed to COVID-19. The bases are TGTGCCAGCAGCTTAGGGCAGGGGGCGAACACCGGGGAGCTGTTTTTT. It encodes CASSLGQGANTGELFF.